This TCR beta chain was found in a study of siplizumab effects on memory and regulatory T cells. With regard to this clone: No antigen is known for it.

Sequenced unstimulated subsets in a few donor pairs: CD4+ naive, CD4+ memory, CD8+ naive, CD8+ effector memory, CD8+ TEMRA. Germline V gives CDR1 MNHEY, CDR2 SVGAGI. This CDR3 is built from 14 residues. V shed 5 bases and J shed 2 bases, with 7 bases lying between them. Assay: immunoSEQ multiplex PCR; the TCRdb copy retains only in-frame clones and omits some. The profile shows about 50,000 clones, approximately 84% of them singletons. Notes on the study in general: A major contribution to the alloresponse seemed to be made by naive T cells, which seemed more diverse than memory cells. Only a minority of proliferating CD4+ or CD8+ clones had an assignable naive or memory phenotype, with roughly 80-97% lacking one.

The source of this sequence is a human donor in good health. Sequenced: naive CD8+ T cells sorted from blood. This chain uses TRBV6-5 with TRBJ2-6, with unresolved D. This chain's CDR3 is CASSREAGANVLTF. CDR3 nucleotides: TGTGCCAGCAGTCGAGAGGCTGGGGCCAACGTCCTGACTTTC.